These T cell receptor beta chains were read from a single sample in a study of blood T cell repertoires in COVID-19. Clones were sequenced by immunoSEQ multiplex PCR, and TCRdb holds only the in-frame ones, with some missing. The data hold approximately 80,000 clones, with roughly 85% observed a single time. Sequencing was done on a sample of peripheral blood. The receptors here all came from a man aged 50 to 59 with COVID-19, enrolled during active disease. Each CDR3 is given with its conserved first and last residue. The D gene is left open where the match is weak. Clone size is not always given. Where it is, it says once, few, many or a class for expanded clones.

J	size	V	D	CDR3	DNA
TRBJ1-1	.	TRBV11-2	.	CASSRLGRGRTEAFF	TGTGCCAGCAGCCGCCTCGGGAGGGGCAGGACTGAAGCTTTCTTT
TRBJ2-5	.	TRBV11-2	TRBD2	CASSLRASGTLGETQYF	TGTGCCAGCAGCTTACGCGCCAGCGGGACGCTAGGAGAGACCCAGTACTTC
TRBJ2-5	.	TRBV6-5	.	CASSYGPLKTQYF	TGTGCCAGCAGTTACGGGCCCCTCAAGACCCAGTACTTC
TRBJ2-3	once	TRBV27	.	CASRRSTSIGDTQYF	TGTGCCAGCCGGAGGTCAACCTCAATAGGAGATACGCAGTATTTT
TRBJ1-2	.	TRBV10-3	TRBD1	CAISGDSTNYGYTF	TGTGCCATCAGTGGGGACAGTACTAACTATGGCTACACCTTC
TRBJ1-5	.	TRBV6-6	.	CASSYPGGNQPQHF	TGTGCCAGCAGTTACCCAGGGGGCAATCAGCCCCAGCATTTT
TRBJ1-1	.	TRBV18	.	CASSPPTGMGTEAFF	TGTGCCAGCTCACCCCCTACAGGGATGGGTACTGAAGCTTTCTTT
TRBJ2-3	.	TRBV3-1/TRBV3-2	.	CASSPTNSFTDTQYF	TGTGCCAGCAGCCCTACCAACAGTTTCACAGATACGCAGTATTTT
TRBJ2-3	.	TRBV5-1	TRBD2	CASSVGRDTQYF	TGCGCCAGCAGCGTCGGGAGGGATACGCAGTATTTT
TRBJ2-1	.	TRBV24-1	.	CATSDLGGRRKNEQFF	TGTGCCACCAGTGATTTGGGGGGGAGGAGAAAAAATGAGCAGTTCTTC
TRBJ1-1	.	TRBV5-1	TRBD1	CASSPAGGYAEAFF	TGCGCCAGCAGCCCTGCAGGGGGATACGCTGAAGCTTTCTTT
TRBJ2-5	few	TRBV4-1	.	CASSQARGETQYF	TGCGCCAGCAGCCAAGCTCGGGGAGAGACCCAGTACTTC
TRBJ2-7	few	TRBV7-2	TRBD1	CATSRGRDRTYEQYF	TGTGCCACAAGCCGGGGCCGGGACAGGACTTACGAGCAGTACTTC
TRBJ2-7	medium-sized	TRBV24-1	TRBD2	CATSEGLAGEYEQYF	TGTGCCACCAGTGAAGGACTAGCGGGAGAATACGAGCAGTACTTC
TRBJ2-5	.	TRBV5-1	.	CASSLETVQETQYF	TGCGCCAGCAGCTTGGAAACAGTTCAAGAGACCCAGTACTTC
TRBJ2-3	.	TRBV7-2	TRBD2	CASSFRLAGGADTQYF	TGTGCCAGCAGCTTCCGACTAGCGGGAGGGGCAGATACGCAGTATTTT
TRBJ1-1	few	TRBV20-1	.	CSADVGRAFF	TGCAGTGCAGATGTCGGGAGAGCTTTCTTT
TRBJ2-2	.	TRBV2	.	CASRPQGTGELFF	TGTGCCAGCAGACCGCAGGGAACCGGGGAGCTGTTTTTT
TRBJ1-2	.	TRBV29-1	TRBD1	CSARQGQGSSFGGYTF	TGCAGCGCCCGGCAGGGACAGGGATCCTCCTTCGGTGGCTACACCTTC
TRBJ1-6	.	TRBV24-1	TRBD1	CASRDRYNSPLHF	TGTGCCTCGAGGGACAGATATAATTCACCCCTCCACTTT
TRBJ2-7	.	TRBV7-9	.	CASSPMGAGGNEQYF	TGTGCCAGCAGCCCCATGGGGGCAGGGGGGAACGAGCAGTACTTC
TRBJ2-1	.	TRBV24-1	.	CATSDLGQGTGNEQFF	TGTGCCACCAGTGACCTTGGGCAGGGGACGGGCAATGAGCAGTTCTTC
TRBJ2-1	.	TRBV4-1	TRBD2	CASSQDRLAVLPHNEQFF	TGCGCCAGCAGCCAAGATAGGCTAGCGGTCCTGCCCCACAATGAGCAGTTCTTC
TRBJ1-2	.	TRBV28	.	CASSPGLNYGYTF	TGTGCCAGCAGCCCTGGCCTTAACTATGGCTACACCTTC
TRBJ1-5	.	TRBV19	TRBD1	CASSMARGLDQPQHF	TGTGCCAGTAGTATGGCCAGGGGGCTTGATCAGCCCCAGCATTTT
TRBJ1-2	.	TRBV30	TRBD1	CAWSEYVGTANYGYTF	TGTGCCTGGAGTGAGTACGTCGGGACAGCTAACTATGGCTACACCTTC
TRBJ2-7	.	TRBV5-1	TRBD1	CASSSALRGPPYEQYF	TGCGCCAGCAGCTCGGCACTAAGGGGGCCTCCCTACGAGCAGTACTTC
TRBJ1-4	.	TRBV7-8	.	CASSPDGRGSNEKLFF	TGTGCCAGCAGCCCGGACGGGAGGGGGTCTAATGAAAAACTGTTTTTT
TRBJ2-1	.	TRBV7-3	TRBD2	CASTLAGGSEQFF	TGTGCCAGCACTCTAGCGGGGGGGAGTGAGCAGTTCTTC
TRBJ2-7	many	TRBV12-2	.	CASRLLPQALYEQYF	TGTGCAAGTCGCCTACTCCCCCAAGCGCTCTACGAGCAGTACTTC
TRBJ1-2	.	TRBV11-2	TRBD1	CASSLVTRADRDGYTF	TGTGCCAGCAGCTTAGTAACCAGAGCCGACAGGGATGGCTACACCTTC
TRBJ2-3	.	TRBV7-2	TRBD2	CASSLVAGVSDTQYF	TGTGCCAGCAGCTTAGTTGCGGGAGTGTCAGATACGCAGTATTTT
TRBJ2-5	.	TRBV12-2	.	CASRSGDCCYGGETQYF	TGTGCAAGTCGCTCGGGGGATTGTTGTTACGGCGGGGAGACCCAGTACTTC
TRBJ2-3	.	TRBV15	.	CATGRRGGDTQYF	TGTGCCACCGGGAGGCGAGGAGGAGATACGCAGTATTTT
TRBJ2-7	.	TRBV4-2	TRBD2	CASSPRLAGGSYEQYF	TGTGCCAGCAGCCCTCGACTAGCGGGAGGCTCCTACGAGCAGTACTTC
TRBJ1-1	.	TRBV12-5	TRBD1	CASGLTGGIEAFF	TGTGCTAGTGGTTTGACAGGGGGAATTGAAGCTTTCTTT
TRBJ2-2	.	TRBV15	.	CATSSNRDFLTGELFF	TGTGCCACCAGCAGCAACCGGGACTTCCTCACCGGGGAGCTGTTTTTT
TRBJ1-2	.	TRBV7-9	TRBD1	CASSSTGMSYTF	TGTGCCAGCAGCTCGACAGGGATGAGCTACACCTTC
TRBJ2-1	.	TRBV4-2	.	CASSQEGPDEQFF	TGTGCCAGCAGCCAGGAGGGGCCGGATGAGCAGTTCTTC
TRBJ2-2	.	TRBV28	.	CASSSGGATGELFF	TGTGCCAGCAGTTCTGGCGGGGCCACCGGGGAGCTGTTTTTT